A selection of T cell receptor beta chains follows, all from one sample in a study of blood T cell repertoires in COVID-19. Generated by immunoSEQ multiplex PCR, the TCRdb table keeps only in-frame clones and is missing some. Of 300,000 or so clones in the sample, more than 75% were seen once. The source material was peripheral blood. These receptors all stem from a woman aged 50 to 60 with acute or convalescent COVID-19. Both conserved end residues are part of each CDR3. The order of the fields is D gene, V gene, clone size, J gene, CDR3 DNA, CDR3 protein. D genes are given only for firm matches. A row's size may be missing; if present it is once, few, many or a size class.

NA	TRBV7-3	once	TRBJ1-5	TGTGCCAGCAGCCAACCCCAGAGGAGCAATCAGCCCCAGCATTTT	CASSQPQRSNQPQHF
NA	TRBV28	NA	TRBJ1-4	TGTGCCAGCAGAGTTGTTGCGGGAACTAATGAAAAACTGTTTTTT	CASRVVAGTNEKLFF
NA	TRBV27	once	TRBJ1-5	TGTGCCAGCACCCCTACAGGGTTGGGTCAGCCCCAGCATTTT	CASTPTGLGQPQHF
NA	TRBV2	NA	TRBJ1-2	TGTGCCAGCAGGGCAGACGGAGATGGCTACACCTTC	CASRADGDGYTF
TRBD1	TRBV6-1	NA	TRBJ1-4	TGTGCCAGCAGTGAACCCGACAGGGGGTCTGAAAAACTGTTTTTT	CASSEPDRGSEKLFF
NA	TRBV5-5	NA	TRBJ1-2	TGTGCCAGCAGCTTGGCCACAAAGGCCCGAGGAAACTATGGCTACACCTTC	CASSLATKARGNYGYTF
NA	TRBV7-8	NA	TRBJ2-7	TGTGCCAGCAGCTTAAAACGACTGCCTACCTACGAGCAGTACTTC	CASSLKRLPTYEQYF
NA	TRBV7-3	NA	TRBJ2-7	TGTGCCAGCAGCTTGGGCGGCGGGGCCTCCTACGAGCAGTACTTC	CASSLGGGASYEQYF
NA	TRBV7-3	NA	TRBJ2-2	TGTGCCAGCAGCTTAGGCCCGTCGCCAGACACCGGGGAGCTGTTTTTT	CASSLGPSPDTGELFF
TRBD1	TRBV29-1	NA	TRBJ1-2	TGCAGCGTCCGACAGGGTTCTGGCTACACCTTC	CSVRQGSGYTF
NA	TRBV6-2/TRBV6-3	NA	TRBJ2-3	TGTGCCAGCAGCTCCAGCCGGGGACACTCGGATACGCAGTATTTT	CASSSSRGHSDTQYF
TRBD2	TRBV11-2	NA	TRBJ2-7	TGTGCCAGCAGCCGAGCGGGGTGGGGGTCCTACGAGCAGTACTTC	CASSRAGWGSYEQYF
NA	TRBV19	NA	TRBJ2-7	TGTGCCAGTAGTATAGGGACAGCGCGCGAGCAGTACTTC	CASSIGTAREQYF
NA	TRBV29-1	NA	TRBJ2-3	TGCAGCGTTGGTCAGGGCACAGATACGCAGTATTTT	CSVGQGTDTQYF
NA	TRBV5-1	NA	TRBJ2-2	TGCGCCAGCAGCTTTCAAACAGATCTAACGGCCGGGGAGCTGTTTTTT	CASSFQTDLTAGELFF
TRBD2	TRBV19	NA	TRBJ2-7	TGTGCCAGTAGCCTTACGACTAGCGGTTACGAGCAGTACTTC	CASSLTTSGYEQYF
TRBD1	TRBV4-2	NA	TRBJ1-2	TGTGCCAGCAGCCGGACAGGCGCGGGCTACACCTTC	CASSRTGAGYTF
NA	TRBV28	once	TRBJ2-7	TGTGCCAGCAGTTTTAGTAGAAGCGAGCAGTACTTC	CASSFSRSEQYF
NA	TRBV5-1	few	TRBJ1-1	TGCGCCAGCAGCTGGCCAGGGGTCACTGAAGCTTTCTTT	CASSWPGVTEAFF
NA	TRBV11-3	NA	TRBJ2-7	TGTGCCAGCAGCTTAGGAGGATCCTACGAGCAGTACTTC	CASSLGGSYEQYF
NA	TRBV28	few	TRBJ1-1	TGTGCCAGCAGTTCAGGGAACACTGAAGCTTTCTTT	CASSSGNTEAFF
TRBD1	TRBV6-4	NA	TRBJ1-5	TGTGCCAGCAGTGCGCGGACAGGGAGCAATCAGCCCCAGCATTTT	CASSARTGSNQPQHF
NA	TRBV6-5	once	TRBJ1-2	TGTGCCAGCAGGCGCGGGACCTATGGCTACACCTTC	CASRRGTYGYTF
TRBD2	TRBV7-3	NA	TRBJ2-7	TGTGCCAGCAGCTTAAATTGGCGCGGCGGGAGCTCCTACGAGCAGTACTTC	CASSLNWRGGSSYEQYF
TRBD2	TRBV14	NA	TRBJ2-1	TGTGCCAGCAGCCAGGTAGCGGGAGGGCTTTACAATGAGCAGTTCTTC	CASSQVAGGLYNEQFF
NA	TRBV6-7	once	TRBJ1-5	TGTGCCAGCAGGCACTACGAAGACAGGAGTCATAGCAATCAGCCCCAGCATTTT	CASRHYEDRSHSNQPQHF
NA	TRBV9	NA	TRBJ1-4	TGTGCCAGCAGCGGCCTAGATGAAAAACTGTTTTTT	CASSGLDEKLFF
TRBD1	TRBV29-1	NA	TRBJ1-2	TGCAGCGTTGGTAGTCTCTTGGGACAGCTAAACTATGGCTACACCTTC	CSVGSLLGQLNYGYTF
TRBD2	TRBV3-1/TRBV3-2	NA	TRBJ2-1	TGTGCCAGCAGTAACCTAGCGGGAGTCAATGAGCAGTTCTTC	CASSNLAGVNEQFF
TRBD2	TRBV7-2	NA	TRBJ2-3	TGTGCCAGCAGCTTAGTAGCGGGAGGTGCAGATACGCAGTATTTT	CASSLVAGGADTQYF
TRBD1	TRBV19	NA	TRBJ1-2	TGTGCCAGTAGTATAGAGATGGGACAGGGACCTAACTATGGCTACACCTTC	CASSIEMGQGPNYGYTF
TRBD2	TRBV11-2	NA	TRBJ2-7	TGTGCCAGCAGCTTAACTACCGGGACTACGATCTCCTACGAGCAGTACTTC	CASSLTTGTTISYEQYF
NA	TRBV5-1	once	TRBJ2-5	TGCGCCAGCAGGAGCATCCTCTTTCAAGAGACCCAGTACTTC	CASRSILFQETQYF
NA	TRBV6-5	NA	TRBJ1-1	TGTGCCAGCAGTTACTCATGGGCCGGCTCTGAAGCTTTCTTT	CASSYSWAGSEAFF
NA	TRBV3-1/TRBV3-2	NA	TRBJ2-1	TGTGCCAGCAGCCAAGACGGTACTGTTTACAATGAGCAGTTCTTC	CASSQDGTVYNEQFF
TRBD1	TRBV29-1	NA	TRBJ2-7	TGCAGCGCTCGCCGGGACAGGGGTGACCACGAGCAGTACTTC	CSARRDRGDHEQYF
TRBD1	TRBV5-1	NA	TRBJ2-2	TGCGCCAGCAGCTTGGGAGGGGGCGACACCGGGGAGCTGTTTTTT	CASSLGGGDTGELFF
NA	TRBV18	few	TRBJ1-1	TGTGCCAGCTCACCGTTGAGTACGAACACTGAAGCTTTCTTT	CASSPLSTNTEAFF
TRBD2	TRBV7-2	NA	TRBJ2-5	TGTGCCAGCAGCTTACGGGTAGCGGGAGAGAGTCAAGAGACCCAGTACTTC	CASSLRVAGESQETQYF
TRBD2	TRBV11-3	NA	TRBJ2-3	TGTGCCAGCAGCTCCGGACTAGCGGGAGTTCAAGATACGCAGTATTTT	CASSSGLAGVQDTQYF
TRBD1	TRBV7-2	NA	TRBJ1-5	TGTGCCAGCAGCTTAGAGGCAGGGGGCGGTCAGCCCCAGCATTTT	CASSLEAGGGQPQHF
NA	TRBV30	NA	TRBJ2-5	TGTGCCTGGAGTCAAGCGGGTGGGACCCAGTACTTC	CAWSQAGGTQYF
NA	TRBV27	NA	TRBJ2-3	TGTGCCAGCAGTCGTCCGAACAGGGTAACAGATACGCAGTATTTT	CASSRPNRVTDTQYF
NA	TRBV29-1	NA	TRBJ2-7	TGCAGCGTCGAACATGGACAGTACGAGCAGTACTTC	CSVEHGQYEQYF
NA	TRBV11-3	once	TRBJ2-7	TGTGCCAGCAGCTTAACTGGGGGGACGACTACCATCGATTACGAGCAGTACTTC	CASSLTGGTTTIDYEQYF
NA	TRBV5-4	NA	TRBJ2-3	TGTGCCAGCAGCTTTCGGGACACCACAGATACGCAGTATTTT	CASSFRDTTDTQYF
NA	TRBV4-2	NA	TRBJ1-1	TGTGCCAGCAGCCAAGTGGGCAAAGGTGGCACTGAAGCTTTCTTT	CASSQVGKGGTEAFF
TRBD2	TRBV7-9	NA	TRBJ2-3	TGTGCCAGCAGCCCAATTCCTAGCGGGACATTCGCAGATACGCAGTATTTT	CASSPIPSGTFADTQYF
NA	TRBV7-2	once	TRBJ1-6	TGTGCCAGCAGCTTAGGAGGCGGGAGCTATTCACCCCTCCACTTT	CASSLGGGSYSPLHF
NA	TRBV21-1	NA	TRBJ2-7	TGTGCCAGCAGCAAAGTATCTAGCGGAACTCTCTCCTACGAGCAGTACTTC	CASSKVSSGTLSYEQYF
NA	TRBV4-3	NA	TRBJ2-1	TGCGCCAGCAGCCAAGATCACGGGAGAGGTGAGCAGTTCTTC	CASSQDHGRGEQFF
TRBD1	TRBV7-9	few	TRBJ2-1	TGTGCCAGCAGCCGTCTGGGACAGGGGGCCTACAATGAGCAGTTCTTC	CASSRLGQGAYNEQFF
NA	TRBV6-1	NA	TRBJ1-5	TGTGCCAGCAGTGAGGAAGGGGGCAATCAGCCCCAGCATTTT	CASSEEGGNQPQHF
NA	TRBV28	NA	TRBJ2-6	TGTGCCAGCAGCGCGGGATGGGCCAACTCTGGGGCCAACGTCCTGACTTTC	CASSAGWANSGANVLTF
NA	TRBV7-3	NA	TRBJ2-7	TGTGCCAGCAGCTTAGACAGATTCTACGAGCAGTACTTC	CASSLDRFYEQYF
NA	TRBV14	NA	TRBJ2-7	TGTGCCAGCAGCCAAGGAGCGGTCTACGAGCAGTACTTC	CASSQGAVYEQYF
NA	TRBV16	few	TRBJ1-2	TGTGCCAGCAGCCCCCGACGGGACTATGGCTACACCTTC	CASSPRRDYGYTF
NA	TRBV6-1	NA	TRBJ2-5	TGTGCCAGCAGTGAGGGAGCCGGGTGGGAGACCCAGTACTTC	CASSEGAGWETQYF
TRBD1	TRBV4-1	NA	TRBJ2-7	TGCGCCAGCAGCCAAGTACTCGGGACAGGGGGGCCCTACGAGCAGTACTTC	CASSQVLGTGGPYEQYF
NA	TRBV6-5	NA	TRBJ1-5	TGTGCCAGCAGTACAGGGAACAATCAGCCCCAGCATTTT	CASSTGNNQPQHF